Listed below are T cell receptor beta chains from one sample, sequenced in a study of CD8 T cells in Susac syndrome. Each CDR3 protein is one row after TCRdb ran MiXCR on the immunoSEQ multiplex PCR reads. The sample consists of some 150,000 distinct CDR3 sequences, roughly 94% of them appearing once. Sequenced: CD8+ T cells from PBMCs. The receptor set was obtained from a human donor in good health. CDR3s include the opening cysteine and the closing phenylalanine or tryptophan. Fields, in order: CDR3 length, J gene, D gene, clone size, V gene, CDR3 DNA, CDR3 protein. The D gene is left open where the match is weak. Clone size is given for some rows only: seen once, a few or many times, or a class if the clone is expanded.

>10|TRBJ2-1|.|.|TRBV29-1
TGCAGCGTTCTTTTTAATGAGCAGTTCTTC
CSVLFNEQFF
>14|TRBJ2-5|.|.|TRBV9
TGTGCCAGCAGCGGATCGGGAGCGGGAGAGACCCAGTACTTC
CASSGSGAGETQYF
>16|TRBJ2-1|TRBD2|.|TRBV7-9
TGTGCCAGCAGCTTAGCGCGACTAGCGGGAGGCGATGAGCAGTTCTTC
CASSLARLAGGDEQFF
>14|TRBJ2-7|.|.|TRBV9
TGTGCCAGCAGCGTAGCCAGCGGAACCTACGAGCAGTACTTC
CASSVASGTYEQYF
>15|TRBJ2-7|TRBD1|.|TRBV20-1
TGCAGTGCAGTATCATCAGGACAGGGCGGCTACGAGCAGTACTTC
CSAVSSGQGGYEQYF
>11|TRBJ1-3|.|.|TRBV2
TGTGCCAGCAATCCTCGGGACACCATATATTTT
CASNPRDTIYF
>13|TRBJ2-7|.|.|TRBV27
TGTGCCAGCAGTTTACAGGGTGGGTACGAGCAGTACTTC
CASSLQGGYEQYF
>15|TRBJ1-2|.|.|TRBV20-1
TGCAGTGCTCCGACACAGGAGGATTTTGGGTATGGCTACACCTTC
CSAPTQEDFGYGYTF
>17|TRBJ2-1|.|.|TRBV14
TGTGCCAGCAGCCAAAAGGCGGACGGGGGAGAACTCAATGAGCAGTTCTTC
CASSQKADGGELNEQFF
>15|TRBJ1-2|.|few|TRBV29-1
TGCAGCGTTGTGGGTTTTGACGGATCTAACTATGGCTACACCTTC
CSVVGFDGSNYGYTF
>14|TRBJ1-2|TRBD1|.|TRBV20-1
TGCAGTGCTAGATGGGACAGGGAAGACTATGGCTACACCTTC
CSARWDREDYGYTF
>15|TRBJ2-7|TRBD1|.|TRBV7-9
TGTGCCAGCAGTCCAGGACAGGGGGCTACCTACGAGCAGTACTTC
CASSPGQGATYEQYF
>16|TRBJ2-3|.|.|TRBV5-1
TGCGCCAGCAGCTGGACTAAAACGGTAGTCACAGATACGCAGTATTTT
CASSWTKTVVTDTQYF
>16|TRBJ2-7|TRBD2|.|TRBV4-2
TGTGCCAGCAGCCTTGGGACTAGCGGGAGGCCCAACGAGCAGTACTTC
CASSLGTSGRPNEQYF
>13|TRBJ2-7|.|.|TRBV12-3/TRBV12-4
TGTGCCAGCAGTTTGAGCGGAAACTACGAGCAGTACTTC
CASSLSGNYEQYF
>15|TRBJ2-7|TRBD1|.|TRBV7-4
TGTGCCAGCAGCCCGGACAGGCAGGGGAAATCCGAGCAGTACTTC
CASSPDRQGKSEQYF
>11|TRBJ2-5|.|.|TRBV29-1
TGCAGCGTGGCCCGGGAAGAGACCCAGTACTTC
CSVAREETQYF
>13|TRBJ2-2|.|.|TRBV24-1
TGTGCCACCACTTCGGCGACCACCGGGGAGCTGTTTTTT
CATTSATTGELFF
>13|TRBJ2-6|.|.|TRBV12-5
TGTGCTAGTGGAATATCTGGGGCCAACGTCCTGACTTTC
CASGISGANVLTF
>13|TRBJ2-7|TRBD1|.|TRBV27
TGTGCCAGCGCCCCGGACAGGGTCCACGAGCAGTACTTC
CASAPDRVHEQYF
>14|TRBJ2-7|TRBD1|.|TRBV30
TGTGCCTGGAGGACCGGACAGGGCGGGAACGAGCAGTACTTC
CAWRTGQGGNEQYF
>15|TRBJ2-7|.|.|TRBV5-1
TGCGCCAGCAGCCTTAACTATCGACAGGCCTACGAGCAGTACTTC
CASSLNYRQAYEQYF
>14|TRBJ2-1|TRBD2|.|TRBV11-2
TGTGCCAGCAGCTTACTCGCTAGCGGCAATGAGCAGTTCTTC
CASSLLASGNEQFF
>16|TRBJ1-1|.|.|TRBV7-9
TGTGCCAGCACCACGCTTATGGTCCAGGGTATGGCTGAAGCTTTCTTT
CASTTLMVQGMAEAFF
>13|TRBJ1-2|TRBD1|once|TRBV12-3/TRBV12-4
TGTGCCAGCAGTTTGGACAGGGAGTATGGCTACACCTTC
CASSLDREYGYTF
>15|TRBJ1-5|.|.|TRBV28
TGTGCCAGCTCTAAACCCGGGGCTCGAAATCAGCCCCAGCATTTT
CASSKPGARNQPQHF
>12|TRBJ1-2|.|.|TRBV29-1
TGCAGCGTTGATGACCGAAACTGTGGCTACACCTTC
CSVDDRNCGYTF
>14|TRBJ2-7|.|.|TRBV20-1
TGCAGTGCTAGAGATTGGAACGGGGGCTACGAGCAGTACTTC
CSARDWNGGYEQYF
>14|TRBJ2-3|.|.|TRBV7-9
TGTGCCAGCAGCTCAAGCGGTACCTTCGATACGCAGTATTTT
CASSSSGTFDTQYF
>13|TRBJ2-7|.|once|TRBV29-1
TGCAGCGTTGAATCAAGGGGATCAGACGAGCAGTACTTC
CSVESRGSDEQYF
>19|TRBJ1-1|.|.|TRBV5-1
TGCGCCAGCAGCTTTGATCCAGAATCGGGGAAATCCATGAACACTGAAGCTTTCTTT
CASSFDPESGKSMNTEAFF
>15|TRBJ2-1|TRBD2|.|TRBV4-3
TGCGCCAGCAGCCAACTAGCGGGACTCTACAATGAGCAGTTCTTC
CASSQLAGLYNEQFF
>14|TRBJ2-7|TRBD2|.|TRBV6-5
TGTGCCAGCAGTTACTCGGCCGGGACTAAAGGGCAGTACTTC
CASSYSAGTKGQYF
>13|TRBJ2-1|.|.|TRBV5-1
TGCGCCAGCAGTTTTGAGGGGACGGGTGAGCAGTTCTTC
CASSFEGTGEQFF
>14|TRBJ2-3|.|.|TRBV10-2
TGCGCCATAAAGCCGGCTGAGATCACAGATACGCAGTATTTT
CAIKPAEITDTQYF
>14|TRBJ1-2|TRBD1|once|TRBV5-6
TGTGCCAGCGCAACCGACAGGGAGCATGGGGGCTACACCTTC
CASATDREHGGYTF
>12|TRBJ2-7|TRBD1|.|TRBV30
TGTGCCTATACAGGGGGCGGAGGCGAGCAGTACTTC
CAYTGGGGEQYF
>14|TRBJ2-3|TRBD1|.|TRBV2
TGTGCCACCACAACCGGGACAGGAGCAGATACGCAGTATTTT
CATTTGTGADTQYF
>17|TRBJ2-2|TRBD2|.|TRBV20-1
TGCAGTGCTCCGTACCAGGGACTAGCGGGAGGCACCGGGGAGCTGTTTTTT
CSAPYQGLAGGTGELFF
>14|TRBJ2-7|.|.|TRBV18
TGTGCCAGCTCAACCACGGGGATTTTTGACGAGCAGTACTTC
CASSTTGIFDEQYF
>13|TRBJ2-3|.|.|TRBV7-3
TGTGCCAGCAGCTTAGAGGCGGGAGATACGCAGTATTTT
CASSLEAGDTQYF
>11|TRBJ2-7|.|.|TRBV6-5
TGTGCCAGCAGTTCCTACAACGAGCAGTACTTC
CASSSYNEQYF
>14|TRBJ2-3|.|.|TRBV4-1
TGCGCCAGCAGCCAAGTGGCGGGACCAGATACGCAGTATTTT
CASSQVAGPDTQYF
>14|TRBJ2-5|.|.|TRBV27
TGTGCCAGCAGTTTATTCGGCGGAGAAGAGACCCAGTACTTC
CASSLFGGEETQYF
>15|TRBJ2-2|.|.|TRBV29-1
TGCAGCGCCCTTCATGGGGAGGACGGTGTCGGGGAGCTGTTTTTT
CSALHGEDGVGELFF